One and the same sample provided the 25 T cell receptor beta chains below, sequenced in a study of persistence of HIV-infected CD4 T cells. No antigen has been assigned to these receptors. The immunoSEQ assay was version 4, run in survey mode. Libraries were prepared by immunoSEQ multiplex PCR; TCRdb keeps only in-frame clonotypes and omits some of them. The sample lists under 40,000 clones, about 80% occurring once. The stimulus was lysate of CMV-infected fibroblasts, around 10 ug/mL. Sorted nonresponding memory CD4+ T cells were CD40L-negative, CD69-negative, CD45RO-high. Sequencing used CD4+ T cells sorted from PBMCs after approximately 20-hour stimulation, obtained from a patient who received antiretroviral therapy. The receptors originated from an adult woman with HIV who was CMV-seropositive.

This clone was counted between two and nine times. The chain has TRBV6-2 or TRBV6-3 and TRBJ1-2; D gene unclear. Trimming removed 6 bases at V and 8 bases at J, with 19 bases between. The CDR3 runs 14 residues. The germline gives CDR1 MNHEY, CDR2 SVGEGT. DNA of the CDR3: TGTGCCAGCAGCCGAAACCTTTTTACGGGAGGCTACACCTTC. Its translation: CASSRNLFTGGYTF.

The CDR3 DNA reads as TGTGCCAGCAGTTTCCAAGGGTCCTACAATGAGCAGTTCTTC. This encodes CASSFQGSYNEQFF. The chain recombines TRBV28 with TRBJ2-1; D not resolved. The V end lost 3 bases, the J end lost 1 base, and 7 bases lay between the germline ends. This CDR3 is 14 amino acids long. The germline V gene has CDR1 MDHEN and CDR2 SYDVKM.

This chain links TRBV9 with TRBJ2-3; D is uncertain. Trimming cost V 0 bases and J 3 bases, with 17 bases left between them. Germline values: CDR1 SGDLS, CDR2 YYNGEE. The CDR3 runs 17 residues. CDR3 coding DNA: TGTGCCAGCAGCGTAGAGGCAGGTCAACGCCCGACAGATACGCAGTATTTT. Amino acids: CASSVEAGQRPTDTQYF.

The J gene is TRBJ1-1, the V gene TRBV10-3, with 7 nucleotides matching TRBD1. CDR1 ENHRY and CDR2 SYGVKD come from the germline V gene. This CDR3 contains 17 residues. V lost 2 bases to trimming and J lost 5 bases; unmatched junction nucleotides: 14. The CDR3 DNA reads as TGTGCCATCAGTGAGGCGACAAGGGACAGTGTGAGGACTGAAGCTTTCTTT. Translating it yields CAISEATRDSVRTEAFF.

This clone was detected once. J is TRBJ1-1 and V is TRBV7-3, with D uncertain. From germline, CDR1 is SGHTA and CDR2 FQGTGA. The germline V and J ends were trimmed by 5 bases and 2 bases, with 12 bases remaining between them. The length of the CDR3 is 14 residues. Here the CDR3 reads CASSPKGSNTEAFF. In DNA, the CDR3 is TGTGCCAGCAGCCCCAAAGGGAGTAACACTGAAGCTTTCTTT.

J is TRBJ1-5 and V is TRBV20-1, with a possible D match to TRBD1 (5 bases). Germline-derived CDR1 and CDR2 are DFQATT and SNEGSKA (reference sequence). V was shortened by 3 bases and J by 7 bases, with 13 bases between the two germline ends. CDR3 length: 13 residues. The CDR3 DNA reads as TGCAGTGCTAGTTGGCAGGGAGGACAGCCCCAGCATTTT. It specifies CSASWQGGQPQHF.

This clone was counted once. The chain carries TRBV5-8 and TRBJ1-5, with a possible D match to TRBD1 (5 bases). Per the germline V gene, CDR1 is SGHTS and CDR2 is YDEGEE. The CDR3 runs to 13 residues. Trimming took off 8 bases at V and 4 bases at J, with 13 bases between the two ends. CDR3 region: CASSDQGNQPQHF. CDR3 coding DNA: TGTGCCAGTTCCGACCAGGGAAATCAGCCCCAGCATTTT.

The gene calls are TRBV11-3 and TRBJ1-1, with 7 positions matching TRBD1. V was clipped by 5 bases and J by 10 bases; unmatched bases: 10. This CDR3 is 13 amino acids long. Per the germline V gene, CDR1 is SGHNT and CDR2 is YENEEA. The CDR3 DNA reads TGTGCCAGCAGCCCCCCAGGGGGGATAGGAGCTTTCTTT. Translating gives CASSPPGGIGAFF.

The chain combines TRBV18 with TRBJ1-2; D is possibly TRBD1 (5 bases). The V gene lost 4 bases and the J gene lost 7 bases, with 19 bases spanning the gap. The germline V gene has CDR1 KGHSH and CDR2 LQKENI. The CDR3 runs 15 residues. CDR3 sequence: CASSRGAGEGSGYTF. CDR3 coding DNA: TGTGCCAGCTCACGCGGCGCGGGGGAAGGCTCTGGCTACACCTTC.

The chain carries TRBV29-1 and TRBJ1-2; perhaps TRBD1 as D (5 bases). Per the germline V gene, CDR1 is SQVTM and CDR2 is ANQGSEA. This CDR3 spans 12 amino acids. The V gene lost 6 bases and the J gene lost 7 bases, with 15 bases spanning the gap. CDR3 in amino acids: CSVSRALGGYTF. CDR3 bases: TGCAGCGTCTCCAGGGCCTTGGGTGGCTACACCTTC.

CDR3 bases: TGTGCCAGCAGTAGGACCTTTTACAATGAGCAGTTCTTC. This encodes CASSRTFYNEQFF. This chain links TRBV6-5 with TRBJ2-1; no clear D gene. This CDR3 comprises 13 residues. From germline, CDR1 is MNHEY and CDR2 SVGAGI. V was clipped by 5 bases and J by 4 bases, with 9 bases between them.

This rearrangement joins TRBV18 to TRBJ1-2; TRBD1 matches 10 bases. The CDR3 covers 15 residues. Germline CDR1 and CDR2: KGHSH and LQKENI. J was trimmed by 3 bases and V by 3 bases; bases with no gene match: 4. In DNA form, the CDR3 reads TGTGCCAGCTCACCGGAGGGACAGGGGTACTATGGCTACACCTTC. Its translation is CASSPEGQGYYGYTF.

J is TRBJ1-2 and V is TRBV5-4, with D unresolved. Germline CDR1 reads SGHNT; CDR2 reads YYREEE (reference sequence). The CDR3 is 17 residues long. The V end was cut by 6 bases, the J end by 0 bases, with 21 bases between. The CDR3 sequence is CASTAGLEGPANYGYTF. The CDR3 bases are TGTGCCAGCACCGCGGGTCTCGAGGGCCCAGCTAACTATGGCTACACCTTC.

The J gene is TRBJ2-1, the V gene TRBV14, with D possibly being TRBD1 (5 bases). CDR3 length: 15 residues. Germline CDR1 reads SGHDN; CDR2 reads FVKESK. V shed 7 bases and J shed 4 bases, with 17 bases lying between them. The CDR3 nucleotides are TGTGCCAGCAAAAAAGAAAAGGGGTATTACAATGAGCAGTTCTTC. Its protein product is CASKKEKGYYNEQFF.

The rearrangement links TRBV15 to TRBJ1-5, with D unclear. Germline V gene lookup returns CDR1 LNHNV and CDR2 YYDKDF (reference sequence). The germline V and J ends were trimmed by 0 bases and 4 bases, with 7 bases remaining between them. There are 14 residues in the CDR3. Written as DNA, the CDR3 is TGTGCCACCAGCAGAGAGCGGATAAATCAGCCCCAGCATTTT. Translation gives CATSRERINQPQHF. Using reference TRBV15 and TRBJ1-5 for the parts outside the CDR3, the full variable domain is DAMVIQNPRYQVTQFGKPVTLSCSQTLNHNVMYWYQQKSSQAPKLLFHYYDKDFNNEADTPDNFQSRRPNTSFCFLDIRSPGLGDTAMYLCATSRERINQPQHFGDGTRLSIL.

The sample holds a few counts of this clone. This chain uses TRBV25-1 with TRBJ2-5, with D possibly matching TRBD2 (6 bases). The germline gives CDR1 MGHDK, CDR2 SYGVNS. V shed 0 bases and J shed 4 bases, with 15 bases lying between them. The CDR3 consists of 16 residues. Here the CDR3 reads CASSEYRGGAGETQYF. The CDR3 DNA is TGTGCCAGCAGTGAATATAGGGGAGGCGCGGGAGAGACCCAGTACTTC. Variable domain in full (rest from reference TRBV25-1 and TRBJ2-5): EADIYQTPRYLVIGTGKKITLECSQTMGHDKMYWYQQDPGMELHLIHYSYGVNSTEKGDLSSESTVSRIRTEHFPLTLESARPSHTSQYLCASSEYRGGAGETQYFGPGTRLLVL.

This clone was detected a few times. The chain combines TRBV4-2 with TRBJ1-1; D gene unclear. Germline CDR1 reads LGHNA; CDR2 reads YNFKEQ. V lost 1 base and J lost 3, with 12 bases in between. There are 15 residues in the CDR3. The CDR3 DNA is TGTGCCAGCAGCCAAGGCCAGGCCCGGGACACTGAAGCTTTCTTT. Translating it yields CASSQGQARDTEAFF.

CDR3 protein: CASSLAVGSTGELFF. In DNA form, the CDR3 reads TGCGCCAGCAGCTTGGCGGTGGGGAGCACCGGGGAGCTGTTTTTT. J is TRBJ2-2 and V is TRBV5-1; D is perhaps TRBD2 (5 bases). The CDR3 has 15 residues. The germline V and J ends were trimmed by 0 bases and 4 bases, with 10 bases remaining between them. CDR1 and CDR2 from the germline V gene are SGHRS and YFSETQ.

The V gene is TRBV19, the J gene TRBJ2-1; D may be TRBD2 (7 bases). Germline CDR1 is LNHDA and CDR2 is SQIVND (reference sequence). V was shortened by 7 bases and J by 10 bases, with 17 bases between the two germline ends. CDR3 size: 13 residues. The chain's CDR3 is CASKHRGGGEQFF. CDR3 DNA sequence: TGTGCCAGTAAGCACAGAGGGGGAGGGGAGCAGTTCTTC.

This chain joins TRBV2 and TRBJ2-1; 8 nucleotides line up with TRBD1. CDR1 is SNHLY, CDR2 FYNNEI, per germline. CDR3 length equals 16 residues. Unmatched junction bases numbered 13, after V lost 1 base and J lost 11 bases. This CDR3 is CASSEEGQGYITQQFF. CDR3 DNA sequence: TGTGCCAGCAGTGAAGAAGGACAGGGTTACATAACCCAGCAGTTCTTC. Together with reference TRBV2 and TRBJ2-1, the CDR3 gives the full variable domain: EPEVTQTPSHQVTQMGQEVILRCVPISNHLYFYWYRQILGQKVEFLVSFYNNEISEKSEIFDDQFSVERPDGSNFTLKIRSTKLEDSAMYFCASSEEGQGYITQQFFGPGTRLTVL.

This clone was counted once. The chain joins TRBV11-3 to TRBJ2-1; D gene unclear. This CDR3 is built from 15 residues. V was cut by 3 bases and J by 0 bases, with 9 bases left in between. In germline, CDR1 is SGHNT, CDR2 YENEEA. The CDR3 DNA sequence: TGTGCCAGCAGCTTTGGACCTAGCTCCTACAATGAGCAGTTCTTC. Its translation: CASSFGPSSYNEQFF.

V gene TRBV2 combines with J gene TRBJ2-6; D is uncertain. Trimming pared 2 bases from V and 2 bases from J, leaving 7 bases between. There are 15 residues in the CDR3. CDR1 and CDR2 (germline): SNHLY, FYNNEI. In DNA, the CDR3 is TGTGCCAGCAGTGAAATAGCCGCTGGGGCCAACGTCCTGACTTTC. It yields the protein CASSEIAAGANVLTF.

The CDR3, as DNA: TGCGCCAGCAGTACGACATATCCCTCTGGAAACACCATATATTTT. This encodes CASSTTYPSGNTIYF. The chain has TRBV5-1 and TRBJ1-3; D not certain. This CDR3 comprises 15 residues. Germline-derived CDR1 and CDR2 are SGHRS and YFSETQ. Trimming took off 5 bases at V and 0 bases at J, with 12 bases between the two ends.

This clone turned up a few times. The gene calls are TRBV2 and TRBJ2-3; 8 bases match TRBD1. J lost 0 bases, V lost 5 bases, and 4 bases had no gene match. The CDR3 is 15 amino acids. The V gene's germline CDR1 is SNHLY and CDR2 FYNNEI. CDR3: CASSWTGTSTDTQYF. The CDR3 bases are TGTGCCAGCAGTTGGACAGGGACAAGCACAGATACGCAGTATTTT.

This rearrangement joins TRBV3-1 (or the pseudogene TRBV3-2) to TRBJ2-6, with 10 bases matching TRBD2. The CDR3 sequence is 18 residues long. The ends lost 4 bases at V and 0 bases at J; junction bases unmatched: 6. Germline-derived CDR1 and CDR2 are LGHDT and YNNKEL (reference sequence). The chain's CDR3 is CASSPSSGSGSGANVLTF. The CDR3 DNA reads as TGTGCCAGCAGCCCCTCTAGCGGGAGTGGCTCTGGGGCCAACGTCCTGACTTTC.